Each of the 4 T cell receptor beta chains below was sequenced from the same sample in a study of blood T cells in healthy people across ages. A second PCR, run for about 6 to 12 cycles, used a sample-barcoded 5' primer plus a J-beta primer mix. One entry per CDR3 protein, called by TCRdb with MiXCR from the 5' RACE reads. The sample includes approximately 780,000 distinct CDR3 sequences, around a quarter seen only once; the top ten take 2.5% to 3.5%. These sequences were also reported in another study, on T cells of mothers and their children.

Sequencing used blood. Source of these receptors: a boy aged 5-17 years in good health.

This clonotype has a handful of counts. The rearrangement joins TRBV20-1 to TRBJ2-5, with D unclear. V was shortened by 1 base and J by 5 bases, with 11 bases between the two germline ends. The CDR3 totals 13 residues. The germline gives CDR1 DFQATT, CDR2 SNEGSKA (reference sequence). CDR3 in amino acids: CSARGGTPETQYF. DNA for the CDR3: TGCAGTGCTAGAGGGGGAACACCGGAGACCCAGTACTTC.

This chain connects TRBV29-1 to TRBJ2-3, with D perhaps given as TRBD1 or TRBD2 (5 bases each). Between the trimmed V and J ends, which lost 6 bases and 4 bases, there was a span of 11 bases. This CDR3 has 12 residues. CDR1 SQVTM and CDR2 ANQGSEA come from the germline V gene. CDR3 in amino acids: CSVGVLPDTQYF. The CDR3, as DNA: TGCAGCGTGGGGGTCTTGCCAGATACGCAGTATTTT.

In this sample, this clonotype turned up a few times. This sequence joins TRBV30 and TRBJ2-5, with 8 bases fitting TRBD1. Germline loops: CDR1 GTSNPN, CDR2 SVGIG (reference sequence). The CDR3 covers 13 residues. With V trimmed by 5 bases and J by 5 bases, 7 bases remained unmatched. CDR3 nucleotide sequence: TGTGCCTGGGCTACAGGGGGTCGGGAGACCCAGTACTTC. Its translation: CAWATGGRETQYF.

This chain joins TRBV3-1 and TRBJ2-2, with D unresolved. CDR1 is LGHDT and CDR2 is YNNKEL in the germline V gene (reference sequence). CDR3 length: 16 residues. Trimming shortened V by 0 bases and J by 0 bases, and 8 bases separated the two germline ends. The CDR3 loop is CASSQDLQPNTGELFF. As DNA, the CDR3 is TGTGCCAGCAGCCAAGATCTACAGCCGAACACCGGGGAGCTGTTTTTT.